The 25 T cell receptor beta chains below all came from one sample that was sequenced in a study of tumor and adjacent non-tumor tissue in lung cancer. This sample's RNA came from whole unsorted tissue. The library came from three nested PCR rounds adapted from ARM-PCR protocols. Each CDR3 protein is one row after TCRdb ran MiXCR on the multiplex PCR reads. This sample yields 120,000 to 150,000 distinct CDR3 sequences, of which around 61% are seen a single time; around a sixth belongs to the top ten. Input material: lung tumor tissue. The source of these receptors is a man aged 55 to 70 with small cell lung cancer.

About this clonotype: Without the conserved terminal phenylalanine or tryptophan, this CDR3 likely stems from a read error. Here the CDR3 reads CASSYDVAGGFPGELFS. In DNA form, the CDR3 reads TGTGCCAGCAGTTACGACGTAGCGGGAGGGTTCCCGGGGGAGCTGTTTTCT. The chain links TRBV6-6 to TRBJ2-2; 11 bases fit TRBD2. The CDR3 is 17 residues long. With 2 bases clipped from V and 8 bases from J, the junction kept 10 bases outside the gene matches. Germline CDR1 is MNHNY and CDR2 is SVGAGI (reference sequence).

This clonotype has a handful of counts. The V gene is TRBV12-3 or TRBV12-4, the J gene TRBJ2-2; D not resolved. The CDR3 is made up of 15 amino acids. Trimming left V 2 bases short and J 0 bases short, with 7 bases between. This CDR3 reads CASSLSSANTGELFF. The CDR3 nucleotides read TGTGCCAGCAGTTTATCCAGCGCGAACACCGGGGAGCTGTTTTTT.

Regarding this clonotype: Relative to the germline gene, one junction end is altered; a read error may explain this. The CDR3 DNA sequence: TGTGCCTGCAGCTTAACAGCAGGCGGGGGATTCTACGAGCAGTACTTC. It translates to CACSLTAGGGFYEQYF. V usage is TRBV11-2 and J usage is TRBJ2-7; 7 bases line up with TRBD2. The germline gives CDR1 SGHAT, CDR2 FQNNGV. There are 16 residues in the CDR3.

The rearrangement joins TRBV29-1 to TRBJ2-6, with a weak D call TRBD2 (5 bases). The CDR3 sequence is 15 residues long. V lost 5 bases and J lost 0, with 11 bases in between. Per the germline V gene, CDR1 is SQVTM and CDR2 is ANQGSEA. The CDR3 nucleotides are TGCAGCGTTTTAGCGAGAGGCTCTGGGGCCAACGTCCTGACTTTC. Amino acids: CSVLARGSGANVLTF.

This clonotype was detected a few times. A much bigger clone sits one base away, suggesting this may be a read error. This chain uses TRBV11-3 with TRBJ2-5, with a weak D call TRBD2 (6 bases). CDR1 is SGHNT and CDR2 is YENEEA in the germline V gene. The CDR3 sequence is 14 residues long. CDR3 DNA: TGTGTCAGCAGCTTAGGTTACAGCGGGCAGACCCAGTACTTC. Its translation is CVSSLGYSGQTQYF.

As concerns this clonotype: This sequence may be a read error, since a much larger clone differs from it by one base. The chain employs TRBV12-3 or TRBV12-4 and TRBJ2-1; unclear D gene. The CDR3 is 14 residues long. V was shortened by 10 bases and J by 1 base, with 14 bases between the two germline ends. This chain's CDR3 is CATMDRSSYNEQFF. DNA of the CDR3: TGTGCCACCATGGATCGGTCGTCCTACAATGAGCAGTTCTTC.

About this clonotype: At one boundary the junction diverges from the germline segment, which might be a read error. The chain is built from TRBV12-3 or TRBV12-4 and TRBJ2-7; D is possibly TRBD1 (6 bases). The CDR3 length is 12 residues. This CDR3 is CASRQQGYEQNF. DNA of the CDR3: TGTGCCAGCAGGCAACAGGGTTACGAACAGAACTTC.

On this clonotype itself: A read error may be the cause here, since a much bigger clone is one base away. CDR3 in amino acids: CSASQDTGEAFF. The CDR3 bases are TGCAGTGCTAGTCAGGACACTGGTGAAGCTTTCTTT. V gene TRBV20-1 combines with J gene TRBJ1-1, with D perhaps matching TRBD1 (5 bases). V was pared by 3 bases and J by 7 bases, with 12 bases between. The CDR3 has 12 residues. Looked up from germline, CDR1 is DFQATT and CDR2 is SNEGSKA (reference sequence).

As to this clonotype: A read error may produce the germline difference seen at one junction end. The chain carries TRBV11-3 and TRBJ1-1; D unresolved. This CDR3 is built from 14 residues. CDR1 SGHNT and CDR2 YENEEA come from the germline V gene. CDR3 in amino acids: CANSLRGMNTEAFF. Written as DNA, the CDR3 is TGTGCCAACAGCCTGCGGGGAATGAACACTGAAGCTTTCTTT.

Of note for this clonotype: Mismatch with germline at one junction end may stem from a read error. The chain joins TRBV12-3 or TRBV12-4 to TRBJ2-7; D remains unclear. The CDR3 is 13 residues long. This chain's CDR3 is CASSLSLPYEQYF. As DNA, the CDR3 is TGTGCCAGCAGTTTAAGCCTCCCCTACGAGCAGTATTTC.

The V gene is TRBV20-1, the J gene TRBJ2-7, with unresolved D. The CDR3 length is 12 residues. CDR1 is DFQATT and CDR2 is SNEGSKA in the germline V gene (reference sequence). V shed 7 bases and J shed 0 bases, with 10 bases lying between them. The CDR3 nucleotides read TGCAGTGATACTACTACCTCCTACGAGCAGTACGTC. Residues: CSDTTTSYEQYV.

The genes are TRBV7-8 and TRBJ2-3; TRBD2 aligns across 7 bases. CDR1 and CDR2 (germline): SGHVS, FQNEAQ. J lost 7 bases, V lost 5 bases, and 15 bases had no gene match. CDR3 length equals 16 residues. The CDR3 DNA sequence: TGTGCCAGCAGCCCCGTTGGGACCAGCGGGGTCCATACGCAGTATTTT. Encoded protein: CASSPVGTSGVHTQYF.

A note on this clonotype: An end of the junction differs from the germline gene, which may be a read error. This sequence joins TRBV11-2 and TRBJ1-3; no reliable D call. The CDR3 runs to 15 residues. The germline CDR1 and CDR2 sequences are SGHAT and FQNNGV. The CDR3 DNA reads as TGTACCAGCCGCCCCCGGGCCCAGCCGGGAAACACCATATATTTT. It translates to CTSRPRAQPGNTIYF.

This chain joins TRBV4-1 and TRBJ2-3; maybe TRBD2 (5 bases). Germline V gene data show CDR1 as MGHRA and CDR2 as YSYEKL. CDR3 length equals 18 residues. The V end was cut by 2 bases, the J end by 2 bases, with 20 bases between. CDR3 residues: CASSQSPGYRGNTDTQYF. The CDR3, as DNA: TGCGCCAGCAGCCAATCCCCTGGCTACAGAGGGAACACAGATACGCAGTATTTT.

This clonotype is a singleton in its sample. A much larger clone is a single base away; this may be a read error. The chain has TRBV29-1 and TRBJ2-1, with 12 bases identical to TRBD1. The length of the CDR3 is 14 residues. Germline-derived CDR1 and CDR2 are SQVTM and ANQGSEA. The J segment lost 7 bases and the V segment lost 7 bases, leaving 8 bases of the junction unmatched. Here the CDR3 reads CSARDRGRWNEQFF. The CDR3 DNA is TGCAGCGCTCGGGACAGGGGGCGGTGGAATGAGCAGTTCTTC.

The gene calls are TRBV11-2 and TRBJ2-3, with TRBD2 matching 7 bases. CDR1 SGHAT and CDR2 FQNNGV come from the germline V gene. The CDR3 is made up of 15 amino acids. V was clipped by 2 bases and J by 10 bases; unmatched bases: 12. This chain's CDR3 is CASSLSRGRAYAQYF. In DNA form, the CDR3 reads TGTGCCAGCAGCTTAAGTAGAGGGAGGGCCTATGCGCAGTATTTT. Full variable domain (remainder filled in from reference TRBV11-2 and TRBJ2-3): EAGVAQSPRYKIIEKRQSVAFWCNPISGHATLYWYQQILGQGPKLLIQFQNNGVVDDSQLPKDRFSAERLKGVDSTLKIQPAKLEDSAVYLCASSLSRGRAYAQYFGPGTRLTVL.

The chain links TRBV11-1 to TRBJ2-7; D possibly corresponds to TRBD1 (5 bases). Trimming cost V 5 bases and J 6 bases, with 14 bases left between them. This CDR3 region has 13 residues. Germline CDR1 is SGHAT and CDR2 is FQDESV (reference sequence). The CDR3 loop is CASSPGHFCEQYF. CDR3 in DNA: TGTGCCAGCAGCCCCGGACATTTCTGCGAGCAGTACTTC.

This clonotype was seen ten or more times. V and J are TRBV29-1 and TRBJ1-2; no clear D gene. V was trimmed by 6 bases and J by 8 bases, leaving 10 bases between them. Germline CDR1 is SQVTM and CDR2 is ANQGSEA. The CDR3 length is 10 residues. CDR3 amino acids: CSVLGPGYTF. CDR3 nucleotides: TGCAGCGTCCTCGGCCCGGGCTACACCTTC.

Only one count was recorded for this clonotype. The junction does not match germline at one end; this may be a read error. This chain joins TRBV5-4 and TRBJ2-1; D remains unclear. There are 14 residues in the CDR3. Germline CDR1 is SGHNT and CDR2 is YYREEE (reference sequence). CDR3 coding DNA: TGTGCCAGCAGCTTGGGGGCGGCAGTCGATGAGAAGTTCTTC. Its translation is CASSLGAAVDEKFF. Combining the CDR3 with reference TRBV5-4 and TRBJ2-1 gives the whole variable domain ETGVTQSPTHLIKTRGQQVTLRCSSQSGHNTVSWYQQALGQGPQFIFQYYREEENGRGNFPPRFSGLQFPNYSSELNVNALELDDSALYLCASSLGAAVDEKFFGPGTRLTVL.

The chain recombines TRBV5-6 with TRBJ1-4; the D is unclear. There are 13 residues in the CDR3. Germline loops: CDR1 SGHDT, CDR2 YYEEEE. The V end was cut by 4 bases, the J end by 5 bases, with 9 bases between. The CDR3 DNA reads as TGTGCCAGCAGCCCCGTCAAGAATGAAAAACTGTTTTTT. The encoded protein is CASSPVKNEKLFF.

V gene TRBV5-6 combines with J gene TRBJ1-2; D possibly corresponds to TRBD1 (5 bases). The CDR3 runs to 16 residues. Germline CDR1 is SGHDT and CDR2 is YYEEEE. V was clipped by 4 bases and J by 0 bases, with 16 bases between them. CDR3 amino acids: CASSPTGRGPNYGYTF. Here the CDR3 DNA reads TGTGCCAGCAGCCCAACAGGCCGGGGCCCTAACTATGGCTACACCTTC. Drawing the rest from reference TRBV5-6 and TRBJ1-2, the complete variable domain is DAGVTQSPTHLIKTRGQQVTLRCSPKSGHDTVSWYQQALGQGPQFIFQYYEEEERQRGNFPDRFSGHQFPNYSSELNVNALLLGDSALYLCASSPTGRGPNYGYTFGSGTRLTVV.

In its sample, this clonotype was seen once. With a much larger clone just one base away, this may be a read error. The J gene is TRBJ2-2, the V gene TRBV11-3; 16 nucleotides match TRBD2. The CDR3 has 19 amino acids. Germline V gene data show CDR1 as SGHNT and CDR2 as YENEEA. The DNA for the CDR3 is TGTGCCAGCCGCCCGAGGGGACTAGCGGGAGGGCCCTCGTATGGGGAGCTGTCTTTT. Its protein product is CASRPRGLAGGPSYGELSF.

Note on this clonotype: A clone one base away is much larger, so this may be a read error. This sequence joins TRBV20-1 and TRBJ2-5; a weak D match, TRBD2 (5 bases). CDR3 size: 15 residues. CDR1 is DFQATT, CDR2 SNEGSKA, per germline (reference sequence). CDR3 loop: CSVRDRVDSQETQYF. CDR3 in DNA: TGCAGTGTTAGAGATCGGGTGGACTCACAAGAGACCCAGTACTTC.

A remark on this clonotype: This likely comes from a read error, as the CDR3 has no conserved phenylalanine or tryptophan at its end. This chain links TRBV11-2 with TRBJ2-1; 7 bases line up with TRBD2. Germline V lookup: CDR1 SGHAT, CDR2 FQNNGV. This CDR3 spans 13 amino acids. The CDR3 loop reads CATSLGLVNEQFY. CDR3 coding DNA: TGTGCCACCAGCCTCGGACTAGTCAATGAGCAGTTCTAC.

This clonotype came up many times. The rearrangement links TRBV5-4 to TRBJ1-1; D gene unclear. V lost 0 bases and J 4 bases, leaving 7 bases between the germline ends. The germline V gene has CDR1 SGHNT and CDR2 YYREEE (reference sequence). This CDR3 is 13 amino acids long. CDR3 in amino acids: CASSLGGSTEAFF. CDR3 in DNA: TGTGCCAGCAGCTTGGGGGGTAGCACTGAAGCTTTCTTT.